A few counts support the clone carrying this T cell receptor beta chain. Antigen: not known. Roughly 10 ml of fresh peripheral blood supplied the PBMCs. The sample originates from a study of T cells in Graves' hyperthyroidism and ophthalmopathy. Notes on the study in general: Ophthalmopathy was predicted by the model a median of around 5.9 months ahead of onset. Most expanded thyroid clonotypes above 0.001 recurred in blood.

TCR beta CDR3 regions were amplified from RNA. First-round RT-PCR targeting the TCR CDR3 was performed with the HTBI primer set. TCRdb fed the multiplex PCR reads into MiXCR, producing one record per CDR3 protein. The table has about 300,000 distinct CDR3 sequences, less than 20% seen once. CDR1 is DFQATT, CDR2 SNEGSKA, per germline (reference sequence). V was pared by 6 bases and J by 2 bases, with 23 bases between. The CDR3 contains 16 residues. The sequenced sample consisted of blood. The chain carries TRBV20-1 and TRBJ2-7; possible D gene TRBD1, 6 bases. The sequence was obtained from a middle-aged man with Graves' ophthalmopathy. CDR3 amino acids: CSATQQGSQNAYEQYF. CDR3 sequence (DNA): TGCAGTGCCACCCAACAGGGTTCCCAAAACGCCTACGAGCAGTACTTC.